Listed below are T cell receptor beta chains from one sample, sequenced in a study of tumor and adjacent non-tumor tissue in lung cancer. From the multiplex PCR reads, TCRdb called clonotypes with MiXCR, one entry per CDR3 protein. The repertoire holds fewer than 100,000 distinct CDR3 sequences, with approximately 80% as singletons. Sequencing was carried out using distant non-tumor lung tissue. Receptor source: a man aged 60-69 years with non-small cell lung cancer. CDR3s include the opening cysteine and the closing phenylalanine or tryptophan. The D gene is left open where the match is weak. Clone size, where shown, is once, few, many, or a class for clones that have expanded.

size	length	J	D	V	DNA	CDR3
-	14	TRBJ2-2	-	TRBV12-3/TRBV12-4	TGTGCCAGCAGCCCTACAGGGATAACCAGGGAGCTGATTTTT	CASSPTGITRELIF
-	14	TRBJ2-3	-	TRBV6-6	TGTGCCAGCACCGAAGACAGTACCACAGATACGCAGTATTTT	CASTEDSTTDTQYF
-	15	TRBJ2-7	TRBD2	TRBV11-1	TGTGCCAGAAGCGGGACTGGCGGGACGGCAGACGAGCAGTACTTC	CARSGTGGTADEQYF
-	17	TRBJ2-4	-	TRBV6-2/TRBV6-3	TGTGCCAGCAGTTACTCCATGGCAGGTGGTACGACAAACATTCAGTACTTC	CASSYSMAGGTTNIQYF
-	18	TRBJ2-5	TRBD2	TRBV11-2	TGTGCCAGCAGCTTAGTAGCGGGCCTCCTTATCAAACAAGAGACCCAGTACTTC	CASSLVAGLLIKQETQYF
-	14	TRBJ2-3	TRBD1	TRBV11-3	TGTGCCAGCAGCCTAGCAGGGGGCGGTGATACGCAGTATTTT	CASSLAGGGDTQYF
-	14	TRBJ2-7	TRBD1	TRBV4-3	TGCGCCAGCAGGCAACGGGACAGAGGGGACGAGCAGTACTTC	CASRQRDRGDEQYF
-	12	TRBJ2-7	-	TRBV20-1	TGCAGTACTAGTGCGGTCACTTACCAGCAGTACTTC	CSTSAVTYQQYF
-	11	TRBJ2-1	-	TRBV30	TGTGTCTGTAGTAGGATGAATGAGCAGTTCTTC	CVCSRMNEQFF
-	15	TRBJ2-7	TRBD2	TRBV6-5	TGTGTCAGCAGTCGAGTGGGACTAGCGGGCTACGAGCAGTACTTC	CVSSRVGLAGYEQYF
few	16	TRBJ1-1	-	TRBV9	TGTGCCAGCAGCGTTGGGAGAGGACAGCCCAACACTGAAGCTTTCTTT	CASSVGRGQPNTEAFF
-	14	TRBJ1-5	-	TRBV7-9	TGTGCCAGCAGCTTATCTGGGAGCGTTCAGCCTCATTATTTT	CASSLSGSVQPHYF
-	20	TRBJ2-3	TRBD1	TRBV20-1	TGCAGTGCTAGAATCAGTAGGGGACAGGGGGTAGGACCCCGCACAGAGACGCAGTATTTT	CSARISRGQGVGPRTETQYF
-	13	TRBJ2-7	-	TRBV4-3	TGCGCCAGCAGCCATCAGGGAACCTACGAGCGGTACTTC	CASSHQGTYERYF
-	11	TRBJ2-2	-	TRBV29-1	TGCAGCGCTCTGGGACCCGGGGAGCTGCTTTTT	CSALGPGELLF
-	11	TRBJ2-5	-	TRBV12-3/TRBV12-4	TGTGCCAGCAGTTACGGTGATGGCCAGTACTTC	CASSYGDGQYF
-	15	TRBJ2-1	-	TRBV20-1	TGTAGTGCTAGACCTTCGGCGGGGAAGCTTATTGAGCAGTTCTTC	CSARPSAGKLIEQFF
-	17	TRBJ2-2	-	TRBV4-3	TGCGCCTGCAGCCCCAGACTGGGTGGGGGCGGCACCGGAGAGCTGTTTTTT	CACSPRLGGGGTGELFF
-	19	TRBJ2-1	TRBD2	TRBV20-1	TGCAGTGCCATCGGGTTCGGAGGGGGTAGCGGGAGCTCCTACAATGAGCAGTTCTTC	CSAIGFGGGSGSSYNEQFF
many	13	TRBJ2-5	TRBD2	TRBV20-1	TGCAGTGCTAGAGTAGCGGGACTCGAGACCCAGTACTTC	CSARVAGLETQYF
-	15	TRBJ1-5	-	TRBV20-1	TGCAGTGCTAGAACCCCGGGACGCGGCAAATATACGCAGCATTTT	CSARTPGRGKYTQHF
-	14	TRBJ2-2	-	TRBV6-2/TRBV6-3	TGTGCCAGCATGTTAGGGGAACATACCGGGGAGCGGTTTTTT	CASMLGEHTGERFF
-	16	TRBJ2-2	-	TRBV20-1	TGCAGTGCCAGAGATGGGATGGGTGGGTACACCGGAGAGCTGTTTTTT	CSARDGMGGYTGELFF
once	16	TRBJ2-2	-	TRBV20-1	TGCAGTGCCAGAGAGGGGATGGGTAGGTACACCGGGGAGCTGTTTTTT	CSAREGMGRYTGELFF
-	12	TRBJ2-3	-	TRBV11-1	TGTGCCAGCAGCCGGTCGTCGGATACGCAGTATTTT	CASSRSSDTQYF
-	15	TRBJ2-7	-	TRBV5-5	TGTGCCAGCAGCTTAGGGGGCCCCCGGAGGGGGGAGCAATACTTC	CASSLGGPRRGEQYF
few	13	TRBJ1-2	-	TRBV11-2	TGTGCCAGCAGGGGGCCATTGAACTATGGCTACACCTTC	CASRGPLNYGYTF
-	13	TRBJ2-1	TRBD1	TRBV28	TGTGCCAGGAAAAGTGACAGGGTGGGGGAGCAGTTCTTC	CARKSDRVGEQFF
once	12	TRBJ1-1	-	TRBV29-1	TGCAACGTTGAGGGTAGGGTGGCAGAAGCTTTCTTT	CNVEGRVAEAFF
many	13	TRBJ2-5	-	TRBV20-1	TGCAGTGTTCTCAGGGAGCCCCAAGAGACCCAGTACTTC	CSVLREPQETQYF
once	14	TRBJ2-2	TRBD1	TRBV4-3	TGCGCCAGTCAGACAGGGGCGGACACCGGGGAGTTGTTTTTT	CASQTGADTGELFF
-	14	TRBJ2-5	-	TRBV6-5	TGTGCCAGCAGTTCTCAGGGGACCCAAGAGACCCAGTACTTC	CASSSQGTQETQYF
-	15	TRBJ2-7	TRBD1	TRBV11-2	TGTGACGGCAGCTTAGGTTCAGGGGGTGGGCACGAGCAGTACTTC	CDGSLGSGGGHEQYF
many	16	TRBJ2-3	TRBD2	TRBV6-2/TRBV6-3	TGTGCCAGCAGTGGCCCGGTGGGGGAGGGCCTGGATACGCAGTATTTT	CASSGPVGEGLDTQYF
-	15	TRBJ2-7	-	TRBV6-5	TGTGGCGGCGGCAATGGGGGAGCCACTCGCTACGAGCAGTACTTC	CGGGNGGATRYEQYF
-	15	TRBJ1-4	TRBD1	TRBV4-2	TGTGCCACGAGCCAAGGTGACAGGGATCGTGAAAAACTGTTTTTT	CATSQGDRDREKLFF
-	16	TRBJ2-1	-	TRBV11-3	TGTGCCAGCAGCCGCGTCCGGCGGAGCTCCTACAATGAGCAGCTCTTC	CASSRVRRSSYNEQLF
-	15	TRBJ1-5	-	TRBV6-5	TGTGCCAGCAGTTACCTACAGGGAGGCAATCAGTTCCAGCATTTT	CASSYLQGGNQFQHF
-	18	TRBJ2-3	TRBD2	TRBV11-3	TGTGCCAGCAGCTCCCTCCGTACGGAGCGGGGGGGCACAGATACGCAATATTTT	CASSSLRTERGGTDTQYF
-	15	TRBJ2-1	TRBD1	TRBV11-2	TGTGCCAGCAGCCCCGGGACAGTCTCATACAATGAGCAGTTCTTC	CASSPGTVSYNEQFF
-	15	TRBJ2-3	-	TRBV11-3	TGTGCCAGCAGCTACGTGAGGGGCGCGAGGGATACGCAGTATTTT	CASSYVRGARDTQYF
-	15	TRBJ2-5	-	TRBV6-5	TGTGCCGGCAGTTACGGGACGGGGGCAGGAGAGACCCAGTACTTC	CAGSYGTGAGETQYF
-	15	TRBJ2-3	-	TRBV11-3	TGTGCCAGCAGCTTACTATCTCATAGCACAGATACGCAGTATTTT	CASSLLSHSTDTQYF
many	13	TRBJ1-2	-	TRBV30	TGTGCCTACCCACCCAATACCGCCTATGGCTACACCTTC	CAYPPNTAYGYTF
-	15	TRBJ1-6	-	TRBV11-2	TGTGCCAGCAGAAAGATGACTGAATATAATTCACCCCTCTACTTT	CASRKMTEYNSPLYF
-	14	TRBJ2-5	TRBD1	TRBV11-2	TGTGCCAGCAGCTCTGGACAGGTCCAATGGACCCAGTATTTC	CASSSGQVQWTQYF
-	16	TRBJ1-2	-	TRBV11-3	TGTGCTAGCAGCAGCCCTACCTCGGGGGCTAACTATGACTACACCTTC	CASSSPTSGANYDYTF
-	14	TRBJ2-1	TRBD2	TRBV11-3	TGTGCCAGCAGTTTGAGCGGGAGTACCAGTGAGGAGTTCTTC	CASSLSGSTSEEFF
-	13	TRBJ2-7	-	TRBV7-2	TGTGCCAGCAGCTTAGGGGCAGGGGACGAGCAGTACTTC	CASSLGAGDEQYF
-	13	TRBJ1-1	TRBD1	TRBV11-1	TGTGACAGCAGCACACAGGGGGGCACTGAAGCTTTCTTT	CDSSTQGGTEAFF
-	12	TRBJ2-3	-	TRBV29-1	TGCAGCGTTGGACAGGGCGGGAATACGCAGTATTTT	CSVGQGGNTQYF
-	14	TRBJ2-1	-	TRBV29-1	TGCAGCGTTGAGCTAATAGCCGGCGTGAATGAGCGGTTCTTC	CSVELIAGVNERFF
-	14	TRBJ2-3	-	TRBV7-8	TGTGCCAGCAGCTGGGCAGGGGACACAGATACGCAGTATTTT	CASSWAGDTDTQYF
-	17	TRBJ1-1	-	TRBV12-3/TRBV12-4	TGTGCCAGCAGTATAACTACGACATGGGGCATAAACACTGAAGCTTTCTTT	CASSITTTWGINTEAFF
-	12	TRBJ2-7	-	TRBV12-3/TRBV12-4	TGTGCCAGCAGTGTCTGGGGCTACGAGCAGTACTTC	CASSVWGYEQYF
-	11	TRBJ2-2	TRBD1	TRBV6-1	TGTGCCAACAGGGGGTCCGGGGAGTTGTTTTTT	CANRGSGELFF
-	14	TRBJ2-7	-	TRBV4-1	TGCGCCAGCAGCCAAGAAGAACAGTCCTACGATCATTACTTC	CASSQEEQSYDHYF
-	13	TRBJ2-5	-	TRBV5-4	TGTGCCAGCAGCGGGAGACTAAAAGAGACCCAGTACTTT	CASSGRLKETQYF
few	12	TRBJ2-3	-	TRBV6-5	TGTGCTAGCAGTGCATGCACAGATACGCAGTATTTT	CASSACTDTQYF